This TCR beta chain comes out of a study of cytomegalovirus exposure and HLA in healthy donors (dated by TCRdb to the late 2010s). Describing the broader study: In an earlier analysis of roughly 500 of the donors, under 300 Gb of sequence data and 120 million or so unique TCR beta sequences from roughly 200 million T cells were reported. Roughly 310 gigabases of sequencing data and around 87 million unique TCR sequences were included in an early release covering several hundred HLA-typed donors. Of the approximately 400 genotyped donors, roughly 76% were placed in the genetic ancestry cluster associated with self-reported Caucasian donors. The aim of the study was to test whether cataloging public T cell receptors could identify signatures of past pathogen exposure. The study used immunosequencing to profile the T cell repertoires of about 670 subjects and linked those repertoires to cytomegalovirus serostatus. Along with the approximately 600-subject first cohort, a separate validation cohort of more than 90 different subjects was used. The study combined high-throughput TCR immunosequencing, statistical association of individual TCRs with disease status, and machine learning to predict cytomegalovirus infection status. A later analysis re-examined previously published TCR beta repertoires from several hundred donors and added high-resolution HLA genotyping to investigate patterns of TCR occurrence. In the later analysis, no new phenotypic data were used to find candidate immune exposures; instead, reliance was placed on TCR beta sequences and their occurrence across donors. To decide whether each TCR beta V gene segment behaved as functional or pseudogenic, an earlier analysis of over 500 of the donors relied on high-throughput TCR beta sequencing. Donor age, sex, ethnicity and CMV serostatus were compiled alongside the repertoire data. In a later genetic analysis, genome-wide SNP genotypes for about 65% of the roughly 700 donors were used, and that subset was treated as a discovery cohort. Every repertoire in the discovery cohort had been generated on one and the same sequencing platform. Class I and class II HLA loci were covered by the typing at four-digit resolution. Typing coverage differed by locus: A, B, C, DRB1 and DQB1 were typed in roughly 629-640 donors, DQA1 in about 560, DPA1 in over 600, and DPB1 in 450 to 490. Roughly five DR-DQ haplotypes were handled as single units for association and clustering, since linkage in the cohort was strong. On average, about 240,000 unique TCR beta nucleotide sequences were sequenced per donor among roughly 430 genotyped donors of the cohort, with roughly 18% of those sequences being non-productive. The paper's findings and limits, for the study overall: At a false discovery rate of 0.05, a later analysis linked under 20,000 TCR beta sequences to specific HLA alleles. A cluster of highly shared sequence variants was judged likely to be a technical artifact of the sequencing pipeline. A later genetic analysis reported fewer N-insertions in productive TCRs among donors in an Asian-associated ancestry cluster than the 666-donor mean. Because the 87-base-pair reads could not distinguish some IMGT-functional V segments, including TRBV6-2 and TRBV6-3, those segments were excluded. A later analysis found that HLA-associated TCR beta chains were more clonally expanded and had lower generation probabilities than equally common non-associated chains. The study gave a list of under 200 TCR beta chains associated with cytomegalovirus. A few of the identified cytomegalovirus-associated TCR beta chains were confirmed in vitro to be specific for cytomegalovirus antigens. In both the original and validation cohorts, the classifier was reported to diagnose cytomegalovirus status with high specificity and sensitivity. Across donors, most TCR sequences were observed very rarely, whereas some public TCRs were present in many individuals. The earlier analysis of about 600 of the donors excluded seventeen rarely observed V segments, including chromosome 9 orphons, because counts were too low. Presence/absence analyses assumed roughly uniform sequencing depth across donors, an assumption that may not hold. The authors suggested that the approach could potentially be generalized to other disease states and immunological phenotypes. Correlated functional status among segregating V segments might be attributable to linkage disequilibrium, but an unknown experimental factor could not be ruled out. For the cohort, immune exposure information was limited to CMV serostatus. In a later analysis, TCR association rates were found to vary across HLA loci, with the most associated TCRs seen for DRB1 alleles and the fewest for HLA-C alleles. A further reported finding was that TCR beta sequences accurately predicted the HLA-A and HLA-B alleles for most subjects in the first cohort. A later genetic analysis associated a missense DCLRE1C variant with V-gene and J-gene trimming of TCR beta chains, and an independent cohort replicated the association. HLA typing was unavailable for some donors at each locus, so association tests used only the typed subset. In a later analysis, several top co-occurrence clusters were reported to appear linked to parvovirus B19, influenza, CMV and Epstein-Barr virus. When HLA alleles, especially DR and DQ, strongly co-occurred, attributing TCR associations to individual alleles was difficult. In an earlier analysis of more than 500 of the donors, most TCR beta V segments appeared in productive rearrangements about 87% or about 30% of the time, broadly matching IMGT annotations. A later analysis found that most CMV-associated TCR beta chains appeared HLA-restricted, with HLA associations seemingly driven largely by CMV exposure. This cohort had only TCR beta chains sequenced, and the lack of alpha or paired-chain data limited which features could be detected.

Counted from cysteine to phenylalanine, this CDR3 has 15 amino acids. The retained sequence is limited to the CDR3, 45 bases, with the frame set at the first base. The germline V gene specifies SGHTA as CDR1 and FQGNSA as CDR2. Between the V and J ends, shortened by 5 bases and 2 bases respectively, the junction contains 15 bases. The library was obtained by the immunoSEQ multiplex PCR assay. The multiplex PCR relied on a mix of 60 forward primers for TCR Vbeta segments and 13 reverse primers for TCR Jbeta segments. Amplification of the CDR3 region of rearranged TCR beta genes was performed with a multiplex PCR assay on genomic DNA. On the Illumina HiSeq System, the amplified TCR beta libraries were sequenced as 87-base-pair reads. On the study's bioinformatics: In a later analysis, some 80 million unique TCR beta chains were counted across the roughly 670 repertoires, and some 10 million of these chains were shared by at least two donors. A nearest-neighbor algorithm error-corrected the raw reads and collapsed the reads into unique sequences, merging closely related sequences to remove PCR and sequencing errors. To assign V, D and J gene segments, CDR3 sequences were aligned to IMGT reference sequences. Each retained sequence needed at least a six-nucleotide match to both a V gene segment and a J gene segment. Rearrangements were called productive when the CDR3 lacked stop codons and stayed in frame with V and J; all others were non-productive. CDR3 was defined by IMGT convention, running from the second conserved V-encoded cysteine to the conserved J-encoded phenylalanine. The earlier analysis of 500 to 750 of the donors excluded any sequence lacking an unambiguous match to a single V gene segment. An earlier analysis of 500 to 700 of the donors classified V segments as functional when productive rearrangements were above 56.7% and as segregating when the standard deviation between donors was above 5%. To diagnose cytomegalovirus status from the catalog of TCR beta chain sequences, a statistical classification framework was built. In a later analysis, TCR nucleotide sequences were compared against IMGT/GENE-DB human TR gene sequences so that V and J genes could be assigned. In a later analysis, CDR3 sequences and most-parsimonious VDJ recombination scenarios were assigned using the TCRdist pipeline. In a later analysis, each TCR beta chain was defined by its CDR3 amino acid sequence together with its V-gene family, and reads without a unique V-gene family were excluded. In a later analysis, 550 to 650 highly shared, low-generation-probability nucleotide sequences were removed to address suspected cross-contamination and a sequencing artifact. In a later analysis, a clonal expansion index was calculated for each public chain from normalized within-repertoire ranks of inferred template counts. A later analysis computed generation probabilities with a VDJ recombination model fitted to out-of-frame rearrangements, and checked the results against IGoR. In a later analysis, hypergeometric tests were used to score TCR-TCR, TCR-HLA and TCR-CMV co-occurrence, with a repertoire-size bias correction applied to TCR pairs. A later analysis estimated false discovery rates by permuting HLA or CMV assignments 20 times. A later analysis grouped co-occurring TCRs with DBSCAN, adding TCRdist sequence similarity when clustering within HLA-allele-positive subsets. Co-occurrence clustering excluded repertoires with fewer than 30,000 or more than 120,000 public chains, plus five with anomalous nucleotide sharing. TCRdb carries this immuneACCESS record with in-frame sequences only. Its versions omit some clonotypes, under half of them owing to an unresolved V gene in the studies checked, with the rest unexplained. V and J calls and clone size come straight from that table; D and trimming were deduced from the DNA. For this sample the table gives approximately 170,000 clones, of which roughly 80% were detected only once. The top ten hold approximately 2.4% of the sample.

This clone was detected only once. Its binding antigen is unknown. No much larger clonotype is one base removed from it; base qualities were not supplied. In total, approximately 610 healthy bone marrow donors made up the cohort. At the time of sampling, all cohort members were nominally healthy, though unrecorded immune exposures were likely present. The donor tested CMV seronegative and was one of the 352 seronegative cohort members. Every donor gave a peripheral blood sample, and the peripheral blood mononuclear cells from that sample were used for TCR beta sequencing. The Qiagen DNeasy Blood Extraction Kit was used to extract genomic DNA from the blood cell samples.

This receptor was obtained from a male donor in good health and CMV-seronegative. The sequenced sample was PBMCs. The rearrangement combines TRBV7-2 with TRBJ2-5, with the D gene not confidently named. CDR3 reads: CASSETAGSQETQYF. The DNA reads as follows: TGTGCCAGCAGCGAAACAGCAGGTTCACAAGAGACCCAGTACTTC.